Listed below are T cell receptor beta chains from one sample, sequenced in a study of shared clonotypes between healthy human individuals. Profiling relied on immunoSEQ multiplex PCR, and the TCRdb table lists in-frame clones only, not all of them. The sample shows some 1.1 million clones, roughly 80% of them seen only once. The material sequenced was memory CD4+ T cells from PBMCs. The receptors shown here come from a man aged 18 to 30 in good health. Some clones in this sample may be carry-over from other donors' samples. Each CDR3 is given with its conserved first and last residue. A D gene is named only where the DNA matches it firmly. The listing skips clone size in some rows; elsewhere it reads once, few, many or a size class.

d_gene: -
len: 14
j_gene: TRBJ2-3
v_gene: TRBV2
abundance: -
CDR3aa: CASSRGLDTDTQYF
CDR3nt: TGTGCCAGCAGCAGGGGACTCGACACAGATACGCAGTATTTT

d_gene: -
len: 13
j_gene: TRBJ1-1
v_gene: TRBV5-1
abundance: -
CDR3aa: CASSLGGFTEAFF
CDR3nt: TGCGCCAGCAGCTTGGGGGGGTTCACTGAAGCTTTCTTT

d_gene: -
len: 15
j_gene: TRBJ1-2
v_gene: TRBV11-1
abundance: -
CDR3aa: CASSLAASTNYGYTF
CDR3nt: TGTGCCAGCAGCTTGGCAGCATCTACTAACTATGGCTACACCTTC

d_gene: TRBD1
len: 13
j_gene: TRBJ2-7
v_gene: TRBV7-3
abundance: -
CDR3aa: CASSLDRDGEQYF
CDR3nt: TGTGCCAGCAGCTTGGACAGGGACGGCGAGCAGTACTTC

d_gene: TRBD2
len: 16
j_gene: TRBJ2-1
v_gene: TRBV19
abundance: -
CDR3aa: CASSIGSGSIYNEQFF
CDR3nt: TGTGCCAGTAGTATAGGCAGCGGGAGTATCTACAATGAGCAGTTCTTC

d_gene: TRBD1
len: 16
j_gene: TRBJ1-5
v_gene: TRBV4-1
abundance: few
CDR3aa: CASSQAARGRDQPQHF
CDR3nt: TGCGCCAGCAGCCAAGCCGCCAGGGGGCGCGATCAGCCCCAGCATTTT

d_gene: -
len: 16
j_gene: TRBJ2-6
v_gene: TRBV5-4
abundance: -
CDR3aa: CASSTYTFSGANVLTF
CDR3nt: TGTGCCAGCAGCACTTACACCTTCTCTGGGGCCAACGTCCTGACTTTC

d_gene: -
len: 12
j_gene: TRBJ2-7
v_gene: TRBV7-2
abundance: -
CDR3aa: CASSWADREQYF
CDR3nt: TGTGCCAGCAGCTGGGCCGACAGGGAGCAGTACTTC

d_gene: -
len: 15
j_gene: TRBJ1-2
v_gene: TRBV4-3
abundance: -
CDR3aa: CASSQENGGGYGYTF
CDR3nt: TGCGCCAGCAGCCAAGAAAATGGTGGGGGCTATGGCTACACCTTC

d_gene: -
len: 17
j_gene: TRBJ1-5
v_gene: TRBV4-2
abundance: -
CDR3aa: CASSQERGTFSNQPQHF
CDR3nt: TGTGCCAGCAGCCAAGAGAGAGGGACTTTTAGCAATCAGCCCCAGCATTTT

d_gene: -
len: 13
j_gene: TRBJ2-1
v_gene: TRBV7-2
abundance: -
CDR3aa: CASSQDSYNEQFF
CDR3nt: TGTGCCAGCAGCCAGGACTCCTACAATGAGCAGTTCTTC

d_gene: TRBD1
len: 12
j_gene: TRBJ1-4
v_gene: TRBV29-1
abundance: -
CDR3aa: CSVGGGDEKLFF
CDR3nt: TGCAGCGTTGGAGGGGGCGATGAAAAACTGTTTTTT

d_gene: TRBD2
len: 15
j_gene: TRBJ2-1
v_gene: TRBV7-9
abundance: -
CDR3aa: CASSRWTSGSNEQFF
CDR3nt: TGTGCCAGCAGCCGCTGGACTAGCGGGAGCAATGAGCAGTTCTTC

d_gene: TRBD1
len: 15
j_gene: TRBJ2-7
v_gene: TRBV27
abundance: -
CDR3aa: CASRISGTGPQEQYF
CDR3nt: TGTGCCAGCAGGATCTCCGGGACAGGGCCTCAGGAGCAGTACTTC

d_gene: TRBD1
len: 13
j_gene: TRBJ2-7
v_gene: TRBV29-1
abundance: -
CDR3aa: CSVTGQYSYEQYF
CDR3nt: TGCAGCGTGACGGGACAGTACTCCTACGAGCAGTACTTC

d_gene: -
len: 13
j_gene: TRBJ2-7
v_gene: TRBV7-6
abundance: -
CDR3aa: CASSLGRLGEQYF
CDR3nt: TGTGCCAGCAGCTTGGGCAGGTTAGGCGAGCAGTACTTC

d_gene: -
len: 12
j_gene: TRBJ2-5
v_gene: TRBV5-1
abundance: -
CDR3aa: CASHQPQETQYF
CDR3nt: TGCGCCAGCCATCAGCCCCAAGAGACCCAGTACTTC

d_gene: -
len: 15
j_gene: TRBJ2-1
v_gene: TRBV28
abundance: -
CDR3aa: CASSLTGGAYNEQFF
CDR3nt: TGTGCCAGCAGCCTGACCGGCGGGGCCTACAATGAGCAGTTCTTC

d_gene: TRBD2
len: 19
j_gene: TRBJ2-5
v_gene: TRBV11-2
abundance: many
CDR3aa: CASSRGRLVAGGHQETQYF
CDR3nt: TGTGCCAGCAGCCGCGGACGATTAGTAGCGGGAGGACACCAAGAGACCCAGTACTTC

d_gene: TRBD1
len: 15
j_gene: TRBJ1-2
v_gene: TRBV4-2
abundance: -
CDR3aa: CASSRPQGAVSGYTF
CDR3nt: TGTGCCAGCAGCCGACCACAGGGGGCGGTTAGTGGCTACACCTTC

d_gene: TRBD1
len: 15
j_gene: TRBJ1-2
v_gene: TRBV6-6
abundance: -
CDR3aa: CASRDPGQSNYGYTF
CDR3nt: TGTGCCAGCAGGGATCCGGGACAGTCTAACTATGGCTACACCTTC

d_gene: TRBD2
len: 15
j_gene: TRBJ2-5
v_gene: TRBV6-1
abundance: -
CDR3aa: CASTRAGGGSETQYF
CDR3nt: TGTGCCAGCACTCGAGCGGGAGGGGGCTCAGAGACCCAGTACTTC

d_gene: TRBD1
len: 18
j_gene: TRBJ1-2
v_gene: TRBV5-4
abundance: -
CDR3aa: CASSSPTGTGGMVVGYTF
CDR3nt: TGTGCCAGCAGCTCACCTACCGGGACAGGGGGAATGGTGGTAGGCTACACCTTC

d_gene: -
len: 16
j_gene: TRBJ2-7
v_gene: TRBV14
abundance: -
CDR3aa: CASSRGGVNFAYEQYF
CDR3nt: TGTGCCAGCAGCCGTGGCGGGGTGAATTTCGCCTACGAGCAGTACTTC

d_gene: -
len: 15
j_gene: TRBJ1-3
v_gene: TRBV5-6
abundance: -
CDR3aa: CASSLMEGSGNTIYF
CDR3nt: TGTGCCAGCAGCTTGATGGAGGGTTCTGGAAACACCATATATTTT

d_gene: TRBD1
len: 15
j_gene: TRBJ2-3
v_gene: TRBV7-9
abundance: -
CDR3aa: CASSPTGQVRDTQYF
CDR3nt: TGTGCCAGCAGCCCTACGGGACAGGTGAGAGATACGCAGTATTTT

d_gene: -
len: 13
j_gene: TRBJ2-3
v_gene: TRBV4-1
abundance: -
CDR3aa: CASSQDRWQPQYF
CDR3nt: TGCGCCAGCAGCCAAGATCGTTGGCAGCCGCAGTATTTT

d_gene: -
len: 16
j_gene: TRBJ1-5
v_gene: TRBV18
abundance: -
CDR3aa: CASSPGTGLINQPQHF
CDR3nt: TGTGCCAGCTCACCCGGTACGGGACTTATCAATCAGCCCCAGCATTTT

d_gene: -
len: 12
j_gene: TRBJ1-2
v_gene: TRBV14
abundance: -
CDR3aa: CASSPRTGGYTF
CDR3nt: TGTGCCAGCAGCCCTAGGACGGGGGGCTACACCTTC

d_gene: -
len: 13
j_gene: TRBJ2-2
v_gene: TRBV7-3
abundance: -
CDR3aa: CASSLTGTGELFF
CDR3nt: TGTGCCAGCAGCTTAACCGGGACCGGGGAGCTGTTTTTT

d_gene: -
len: 14
j_gene: TRBJ2-7
v_gene: TRBV6-1
abundance: -
CDR3aa: CASSVQGRIYEQYF
CDR3nt: TGTGCCAGCAGTGTTCAGGGACGTATCTACGAGCAGTACTTC

d_gene: -
len: 13
j_gene: TRBJ2-1
v_gene: TRBV9
abundance: -
CDR3aa: CASSVVGSNEQFF
CDR3nt: TGTGCCAGCAGCGTAGTGGGTTCCAATGAGCAGTTCTTC

d_gene: -
len: 13
j_gene: TRBJ2-2
v_gene: TRBV28
abundance: -
CDR3aa: CASSLGGTGELFF
CDR3nt: TGTGCCAGCAGTTTAGGTGGCACCGGGGAGCTGTTTTTT

d_gene: -
len: 13
j_gene: TRBJ2-7
v_gene: TRBV10-3
abundance: -
CDR3aa: CAISEGSPYEQYF
CDR3nt: TGTGCCATCAGTGAGGGCAGTCCCTACGAGCAGTACTTC

d_gene: TRBD1
len: 14
j_gene: TRBJ1-5
v_gene: TRBV4-1
abundance: few
CDR3aa: CASSQNRGDQPQHF
CDR3nt: TGCGCCAGCAGCCAAAACAGGGGCGATCAGCCCCAGCATTTT

d_gene: -
len: 15
j_gene: TRBJ2-3
v_gene: TRBV5-1
abundance: -
CDR3aa: CASSLSEGMGDTQYF
CDR3nt: TGCGCCAGCAGCTTGTCCGAAGGGATGGGAGATACGCAGTATTTT

d_gene: TRBD2
len: 15
j_gene: TRBJ2-1
v_gene: TRBV5-1
abundance: few
CDR3aa: CASSPAAGGYNEQFF
CDR3nt: TGCGCCAGCAGCCCCGCCGCGGGGGGATACAATGAGCAGTTCTTC

d_gene: TRBD1
len: 15
j_gene: TRBJ2-7
v_gene: TRBV28
abundance: -
CDR3aa: CASSLWGGQGYEQYF
CDR3nt: TGTGCCAGCAGTTTATGGGGGGGACAGGGCTACGAGCAGTACTTC

d_gene: TRBD1
len: 13
j_gene: TRBJ1-2
v_gene: TRBV6-1
abundance: -
CDR3aa: CASSVRDRDGYTF
CDR3nt: TGTGCCAGCAGTGTCCGGGACAGGGACGGCTACACCTTC

d_gene: -
len: 13
j_gene: TRBJ2-3
v_gene: TRBV4-3
abundance: -
CDR3aa: CASSQDVGDTQYF
CDR3nt: TGCGCCAGCAGCCAAGATGTGGGGGATACGCAGTATTTT

d_gene: -
len: 15
j_gene: TRBJ1-3
v_gene: TRBV5-5
abundance: -
CDR3aa: CASSLGQSSGNTIYF
CDR3nt: TGTGCCAGCAGCCTAGGACAGAGCTCTGGAAACACCATATATTTT

d_gene: -
len: 13
j_gene: TRBJ2-7
v_gene: TRBV6-5
abundance: few
CDR3aa: CASSDARGREQYF
CDR3nt: TGTGCCAGCAGCGACGCTAGGGGTAGGGAGCAGTACTTC

d_gene: -
len: 13
j_gene: TRBJ1-1
v_gene: TRBV5-8
abundance: -
CDR3aa: CASSYWSPAEAFF
CDR3nt: TGTGCCAGCAGCTATTGGTCCCCGGCTGAAGCTTTCTTT

d_gene: TRBD2
len: 15
j_gene: TRBJ2-5
v_gene: TRBV5-4
abundance: -
CDR3aa: CASSLGLAGQETQYF
CDR3nt: TGTGCCAGCAGCTTAGGACTAGCGGGACAAGAGACCCAGTACTTC

d_gene: -
len: 15
j_gene: TRBJ2-1
v_gene: TRBV5-1
abundance: -
CDR3aa: CASSPLGGIVNEQFF
CDR3nt: TGCGCCAGCAGCCCTCTAGGGGGTATCGTGAATGAGCAGTTCTTC

d_gene: TRBD1
len: 15
j_gene: TRBJ1-3
v_gene: TRBV7-2
abundance: -
CDR3aa: CASSRDSNSGNTIYF
CDR3nt: TGTGCCAGCAGCCGGGACAGCAACTCTGGAAACACCATATATTTT

d_gene: -
len: 14
j_gene: TRBJ1-1
v_gene: TRBV30
abundance: -
CDR3aa: CAWSRSLMNTEAFF
CDR3nt: TGTGCCTGGAGTAGGAGCCTAATGAACACTGAAGCTTTCTTT

d_gene: -
len: 16
j_gene: TRBJ2-3
v_gene: TRBV7-8
abundance: -
CDR3aa: CASTERRGGITDTQYF
CDR3nt: TGTGCCAGCACTGAGAGGCGGGGCGGGATCACAGATACGCAGTATTTT

d_gene: -
len: 16
j_gene: TRBJ1-2
v_gene: TRBV4-1
abundance: -
CDR3aa: CASSQAGGLANYGYTF
CDR3nt: TGCGCCAGCAGCCAAGCGGGCGGACTAGCTAACTATGGCTACACCTTC